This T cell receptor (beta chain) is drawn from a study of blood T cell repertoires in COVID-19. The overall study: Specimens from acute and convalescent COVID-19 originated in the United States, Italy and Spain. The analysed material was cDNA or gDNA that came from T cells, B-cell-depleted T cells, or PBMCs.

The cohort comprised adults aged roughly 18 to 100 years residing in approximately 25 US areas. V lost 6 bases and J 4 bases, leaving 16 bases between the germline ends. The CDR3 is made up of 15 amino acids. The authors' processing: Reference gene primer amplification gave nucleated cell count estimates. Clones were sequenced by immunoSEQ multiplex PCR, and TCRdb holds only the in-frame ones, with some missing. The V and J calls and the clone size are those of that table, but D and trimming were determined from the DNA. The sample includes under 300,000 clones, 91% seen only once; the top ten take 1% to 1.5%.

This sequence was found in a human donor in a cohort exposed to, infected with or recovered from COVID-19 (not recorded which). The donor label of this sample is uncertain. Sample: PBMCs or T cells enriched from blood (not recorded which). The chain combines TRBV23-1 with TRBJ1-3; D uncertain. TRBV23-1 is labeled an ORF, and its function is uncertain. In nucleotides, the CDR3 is TGCGCCAGCAGCCGCCGGGATAGTCTAGGAAACACCATATATTTT. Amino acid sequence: CASSRRDSLGNTIYF.